One T cell receptor beta chain is described in this entry. In TCRdb, the 5' RACE reads were re-called with MiXCR into one record per CDR3 protein. Of about 520,000 distinct CDR3 sequences in the sample, roughly 21% were seen once. This entry is derived from a study of identical twins. The V gene's germline CDR1 is SGHTA and CDR2 FQGNSA. The CDR3 is 16 amino acids. Deletions cut 3 bases from V and 6 bases from J, with 18 bases between. In addition, the sample was reused for a study of T cells expressing NK-cell markers.

The sequence was obtained from a woman aged 18-29 years in good health. Sequencing was carried out using CD4+ T cells sorted from blood. V usage is TRBV7-2 and J usage is TRBJ2-1; D unclear. Here the CDR3 reads CASSFSWAMVGNEQFF. CDR3 nucleotides: TGTGCCAGCAGCTTTTCATGGGCCATGGTGGGCAATGAGCAGTTCTTC. The variable domain in full, completed from reference TRBV7-2 and TRBJ2-1, reads GAGVSQSPSNKVTEKGKDVELRCDPISGHTALYWYRQSLGQGLEFLIYFQGNSAPDKSGLPSDRFSAERTGGSVSTLTIQRTQQEDSAVYLCASSFSWAMVGNEQFFGPGTRLTVL.